These T cell receptor beta chains were read from a single sample in a study of T cells in Graves' hyperthyroidism and ophthalmopathy. TCRdb itself ran the multiplex PCR reads through MiXCR, one entry per CDR3 protein. Of 530,000 or so distinct CDR3 sequences in the sample, approximately 44% were seen once. Sequencing input: peripheral blood or thyroid tissue (not recorded which). The receptor source for this set is a woman aged 18-29 years with Graves' hyperthyroidism. Each CDR3 is given with its conserved first and last residue. D genes are given only for firm matches. Some rows mark clone size as missing; the rest say once, few, many or name a class of expanded clone.

>-|TRBJ2-2|TRBV2|11|-
CASTADGSCFF
-
>many|TRBJ1-1|TRBV7-3|15|-
CASSLTGDEFNEAFF
TGTGCCAGCAGCTTAACAGGGGACGAGTTTAATGAAGCTTTCTTT
>-|TRBJ2-1|TRBV10-3|14|TRBD2
CAIRGGLADNEQFF
TGTGCCATCAGAGGTGGACTAGCGGATAATGAGCAGTTCTTC
>-|TRBJ2-3|TRBV7-8|14|-
CASSLGSNTDTQYF
TGTGCCAGCAGCTTGGGGAGCAATACAGATACGCAGTATTTT
>many|TRBJ2-2|TRBV7-7|18|-
CASSLAPATERTPGSCFF
-
>many|TRBJ1-1|TRBV7-2|14|-
CASSLVGRVTEAFF
TGTGCCAGCAGCTTAGTAGGCAGGGTAACTGAAGCTTTCTTT
>many|TRBJ2-6|TRBV7-2|20|-
CASSLDGTRGPISGANVLTF
TGTGCCAGCAGCTTAGACGGGACTCGTGGACCTATCTCTGGGGCCAACGTCCTGACTTTC
>many|TRBJ2-7|TRBV7-9|13|-
CASSFGQNYEQYF
TGTGCCAGCAGCTTCGGACAGAACTACGAGCAGTACTTC
>-|TRBJ1-1|TRBV15|15|TRBD1
CATSSPGTENTEAFF
TGTGCCACCAGCAGCCCAGGGACAGAGAACACTGAAGCTTTCTTT
>many|TRBJ2-5|TRBV12-3/TRBV12-4|15|TRBD2
CASSLAGGPQETQYF
TGTGCCAGCAGTTTAGCGGGAGGGCCTCAAGAGACCCAGTACTTC
>-|TRBJ1-5|TRBV20-1|15|-
CSAAQRRYSNRPQHF
TGCAGTGCTGCCCAAAGGCGGTATAGCAATCGGCCCCAGCATTTT
>few|TRBJ2-7|TRBV20-1|14|TRBD2
CSARGLAGYNEQYF
TGCAGTGCTAGAGGACTAGCGGGGTACAATGAGCAGTACTTC
>many|TRBJ2-7|TRBV19|11|-
CASSDGYEQYF
TGTGCCAGTAGTGACGGGTACGAGCAGTACTTC
>-|TRBJ2-3|TRBV29-1|17|-
CASSQGGGREKIDTQYF
TGCGCCAGCAGCCAAGGGGGGGGCCGGGAGAAGATAGATACGCAGTATTTT
>-|TRBJ1-1|TRBV5-4|16|TRBD1
CASSFPPGQRNTEAFF
TGTGCCAGCAGCTTCCCCCCGGGACAGCGAAATACTGAAGCTTTCTTT
>few|TRBJ2-5|TRBV7-9|14|-
CASSLGQNEETQYF
TGTGCCAGCAGCTTAGGACAGAACGAAGAGACCCAGTACTTC
>-|TRBJ2-7|TRBV6-5|15|TRBD2
CASSYSSGSGNEQYF
TGTGCCAGCAGTTACTCTAGCGGGAGTGGTAATGAGCAGTACTTC
>many|TRBJ2-7|TRBV7-9|14|-
CASSYGEAIYEQYF
TGTGCCAGCAGCTACGGTGAGGCAATCTACGAGCAGTACTTC
>many|TRBJ1-2|TRBV19|20|TRBD1
CASSIETVKGQGASNYGYTF
TGTGCCAGTAGTATAGAGACAGTTAAAGGACAGGGGGCGTCTAACTATGGCTACACCTTC
>-|TRBJ1-1|TRBV29-1|13|-
CSSRQLGDTEAFF
TGCAGCTCCCGCCAACTGGGAGACACTGAAGCTTTCTTT
>-|TRBJ1-5|TRBV7-2|15|-
CASSLERGGYQPQHF
TGTGCCAGCAGCTTAGAAAGGGGCGGCTATCAGCCCCAGCATTTT
>many|TRBJ1-5|TRBV2|14|TRBD1
CASRPTGGNQPQHF
TGTGCCAGCAGACCTACAGGGGGCAATCAGCCCCAGCATTTT
>-|TRBJ1-1|TRBV29-1|21|-
CSILTGDGETQYFGPGTEAFF
-
>many|TRBJ2-5|TRBV12-3/TRBV12-4|15|TRBD2
CASSLELAQMGTQYF
TGTGCCAGCAGTTTAGAACTAGCGCAAATGGGGACCCAGTACTTC
>many|TRBJ2-2|TRBV9|15|TRBD2
CASSSSGGNTGELFF
TGTGCCAGCAGCTCTAGCGGGGGGAACACCGGGGAGCTGTTTTTT
>few|TRBJ2-1|TRBV7-6|15|TRBD2
CASSRSGRARDEQFF
TGTGCCAGCAGCCGAAGCGGGAGGGCCCGTGATGAGCAGTTCTTC
>many|TRBJ1-5|TRBV5-1|15|-
CASSVGSSGNQPQHF
TGCGCCAGCAGCGTCGGCAGTTCTGGAAATCAGCCCCAGCATTTT
>-|TRBJ1-5|TRBV10-3|14|-
CAISDTGRHQPQHF
TGTGCCATCAGCGACACAGGGAGGCATCAGCCCCAGCATTTT
>-|TRBJ1-4|TRBV2|20|TRBD1
CASSDLPGDRGISTNEKLFF
TGTGCCAGCAGCGACCTTCCGGGGGACAGGGGCATTTCAACTAATGAAAAACTGTTTTTT
>many|TRBJ2-7|TRBV7-4|16|TRBD1
CASSSGQGTTGYEQYF
TGTGCCAGCAGTTCTGGACAGGGAACCACCGGCTACGAGCAGTACTTC
>many|TRBJ2-2|TRBV6-1|17|TRBD2
CASTELAGFTNTGELFF
TGTGCCAGCACTGAACTAGCGGGATTTACTAACACCGGGGAGCTGTTTTTT
>once|TRBJ1-2|TRBV20-1|12|-
CSAGTPYNGYTF
TGCAGTGCGGGGACCCCCTACAATGGCTACACCTTC
>-|TRBJ2-5|TRBV29-1|13|TRBD2
CSLSFAGEETQYF
TGCAGCTTATCTTTTGCGGGAGAGGAGACCCAGTACTTC
>-|TRBJ2-3|TRBV2|14|-
CASSEVPSFSSQYF
TGTGCCAGCAGTGAAGTACCTAGTTTTTCGTCGCAGTATTTT
>-|TRBJ2-2|TRBV12-3/TRBV12-4|15|-
CASSLRPGRTGELFF
TGTGCCAGCAGTTTGAGGCCGGGAAGGACCGGGGAGCTGTTTTTT
>-|TRBJ2-5|TRBV9|16|-
CASSFMDRGNQETQYF
TGTGCCAGCAGTTTTATGGACAGAGGAAACCAAGAGACCCAGTACTTC
>-|TRBJ2-3|TRBV29-1|14|-
CSVDHAWGTDTQYF
TGCAGCGTTGATCACGCATGGGGCACAGATACGCAGTATTTT
>few|TRBJ1-4|TRBV30|17|-
CAWSVLGEMGSNEKLFF
TGTGCCTGGAGTGTACTTGGGGAGATGGGGTCTAATGAAAAACTGTTTTTT
>few|TRBJ2-1|TRBV29-1|13|-
CSVAGRLGDEQFF
TGCAGCGTTGCGGGCCGTCTCGGCGATGAGCAGTTCTTC
>-|TRBJ1-2|TRBV7-2|15|-
CASSLAEADTHGYTF
TGTGCCAGCAGCTTAGCAGAGGCAGATACGCATGGCTACACCTTC
>many|TRBJ2-7|TRBV12-5|13|-
CASEPDGSYEQYF
TGTGCTAGTGAACCGGACGGAAGCTACGAGCAGTACTTC
>-|TRBJ2-5|TRBV7-2|16|TRBD2
CASSLAAGTSGRAQYF
TGTGCCAGCAGCTTAGCGGCCGGGACTAGCGGGAGGGCACAGTACTTC
>many|TRBJ2-2|TRBV7-9|15|-
CASSLVTGNTGELFF
TGTGCCAGCAGCTTAGTAACAGGGAACACCGGGGAGCTGTTTTTT
>many|TRBJ2-5|TRBV20-1|15|TRBD1
CSAGIPGQGAETQYF
TGCAGTGCTGGGATCCCGGGACAGGGGGCCGAGACCCAGTACTTC
>many|TRBJ2-2|TRBV11-1|15|TRBD1
CASTYRDSMNGELFF
TGTGCCAGCACCTACCGGGACAGCATGAACGGGGAGCTGTTTTTT
>-|TRBJ2-1|TRBV5-4|15|-
CASSHRDSPYGEQFF
TGTGCCAGCAGCCACCGGGACTCCCCGTACGGTGAGCAGTTCTTC
>-|TRBJ2-7|TRBV20-1|19|TRBD2
CSARDLGLAGDRAPYEQYF
TGCAGTGCTAGAGATCTAGGACTAGCGGGGGACAGGGCCCCCTACGAGCAGTACTTC
>many|TRBJ2-7|TRBV12-3/TRBV12-4|14|-
CASRGRGSSYEQYF
TGTGCCAGCAGGGGGAGAGGTAGCTCCTACGAGCAGTACTTC
>many|TRBJ1-2|TRBV7-2|13|-
CASSYLEGNGYTF
TGTGCCAGCAGCTATCTCGAGGGTAATGGCTACACCTTC
>many|TRBJ2-7|TRBV7-9|14|-
CASSLAAGEYEQYF
TGTGCCAGCAGCTTAGCCGCAGGGGAGTACGAGCAGTACTTC